This T cell receptor (beta chain) comes out of a study of CD8 T cells in ankylosing spondylitis. Trimming stripped 3 bases from V and 1 base from J, with 3 bases between. Germline V gene data show CDR1 as LGHDT and CDR2 as YNNKEL (reference sequence). The CDR3 is 12 residues long. From the 5' RACE reads, TCRdb called clonotypes with MiXCR, one entry per CDR3 protein. This sample yields 220,000 or so distinct CDR3 sequences, of which more than 9% are seen a single time; approximately 20% belongs to the top ten. This clonotype was detected many times. This TCR came from a male donor with ankylosing spondylitis or in good health (not recorded which). The source material was blood, either unsorted or a sorted T cell fraction (not recorded which). The chain recombines TRBV3-1 with TRBJ1-1; D not certain. The CDR3 spells CASSQRNTEAFF. The CDR3 nucleotides are TGTGCCAGCAGCCAGAGGAACACTGAAGCTTTCTTT.